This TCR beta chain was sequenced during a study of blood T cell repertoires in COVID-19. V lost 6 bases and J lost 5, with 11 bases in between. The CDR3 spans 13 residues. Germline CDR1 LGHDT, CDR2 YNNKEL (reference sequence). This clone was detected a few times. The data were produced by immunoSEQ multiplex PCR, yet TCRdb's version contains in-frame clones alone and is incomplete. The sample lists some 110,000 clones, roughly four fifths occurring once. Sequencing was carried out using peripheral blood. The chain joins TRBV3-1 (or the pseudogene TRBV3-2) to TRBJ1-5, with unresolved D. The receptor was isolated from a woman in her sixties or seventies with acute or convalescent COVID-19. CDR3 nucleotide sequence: TGTGCCAGCAGTCCCGGGATGTATCAGCCCCAGCATTTT. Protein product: CASSPGMYQPQHF.